This T cell receptor (beta chain) was sequenced during a study of T cells in Graves' hyperthyroidism and ophthalmopathy. Study-level background: At the time of initial diagnosis and before any treatment, peripheral blood was collected.

This clonotype was counted many times. Patients were excluded for uncontrolled infection, other autoimmune disease, pregnancy or lactation. The CDR3 extends over 15 amino acids. Germline CDR1 reads SGHRS; CDR2 reads YFSETQ. V lost 1 base, J lost 0 bases, and 11 bases lay in between. Template material for amplifying TCR beta CDR3 regions consisted of RNA transcripts. HTBI primers were employed in a first-round RT-PCR of the TCR CDR3. TCRdb re-derived calls from the multiplex PCR reads in MiXCR, one entry per CDR3 protein. The repertoire holds about 500,000 distinct CDR3 sequences, about an eighth seen once, with around a sixth in the top ten.

This receptor was taken from a woman aged 18-30 years with Graves' hyperthyroidism. Sequencing was done on a sample of blood. The chain couples TRBV5-1 to TRBJ2-7; D possibly uses TRBD1 or TRBD2 (5 bases each). The CDR3 loop reads CASSLFEGSSYEQYF. The CDR3 DNA sequence: TGCGCCAGCAGCTTGTTTGAGGGGAGCTCCTACGAGCAGTACTTC.